This TCR beta chain was identified during a study of patients and donors after allogeneic stem cell transplantation. TCRdb re-analysed the RT-PCR reads in MiXCR, keeping a single row per CDR3 protein. The sample consists of roughly 180,000 distinct CDR3 sequences, 35% to 50% of them appearing once. This clonotype was counted a few times. V lost 2 bases, J lost 3 bases, and 7 bases lay in between. The CDR3 loop spans 13 amino acids. CDR1 is LGHNA, CDR2 YSLEER, per germline. The chain has TRBV4-3 and TRBJ1-1; D not resolved. Material: blood, either unsorted or a sorted T cell fraction (not recorded which). This TCR derives from a human donor who was either an allogeneic HSCT recipient or a stem cell or donor lymphocyte infusion donor (not recorded which). It is not recorded whose cells these are; they may come from a transplant donor. In DNA form, the CDR3 reads TGCGCCAGCAGCCAATGGACGGACACTGAAGCTTTCTTT. It codes for CASSQWTDTEAFF.